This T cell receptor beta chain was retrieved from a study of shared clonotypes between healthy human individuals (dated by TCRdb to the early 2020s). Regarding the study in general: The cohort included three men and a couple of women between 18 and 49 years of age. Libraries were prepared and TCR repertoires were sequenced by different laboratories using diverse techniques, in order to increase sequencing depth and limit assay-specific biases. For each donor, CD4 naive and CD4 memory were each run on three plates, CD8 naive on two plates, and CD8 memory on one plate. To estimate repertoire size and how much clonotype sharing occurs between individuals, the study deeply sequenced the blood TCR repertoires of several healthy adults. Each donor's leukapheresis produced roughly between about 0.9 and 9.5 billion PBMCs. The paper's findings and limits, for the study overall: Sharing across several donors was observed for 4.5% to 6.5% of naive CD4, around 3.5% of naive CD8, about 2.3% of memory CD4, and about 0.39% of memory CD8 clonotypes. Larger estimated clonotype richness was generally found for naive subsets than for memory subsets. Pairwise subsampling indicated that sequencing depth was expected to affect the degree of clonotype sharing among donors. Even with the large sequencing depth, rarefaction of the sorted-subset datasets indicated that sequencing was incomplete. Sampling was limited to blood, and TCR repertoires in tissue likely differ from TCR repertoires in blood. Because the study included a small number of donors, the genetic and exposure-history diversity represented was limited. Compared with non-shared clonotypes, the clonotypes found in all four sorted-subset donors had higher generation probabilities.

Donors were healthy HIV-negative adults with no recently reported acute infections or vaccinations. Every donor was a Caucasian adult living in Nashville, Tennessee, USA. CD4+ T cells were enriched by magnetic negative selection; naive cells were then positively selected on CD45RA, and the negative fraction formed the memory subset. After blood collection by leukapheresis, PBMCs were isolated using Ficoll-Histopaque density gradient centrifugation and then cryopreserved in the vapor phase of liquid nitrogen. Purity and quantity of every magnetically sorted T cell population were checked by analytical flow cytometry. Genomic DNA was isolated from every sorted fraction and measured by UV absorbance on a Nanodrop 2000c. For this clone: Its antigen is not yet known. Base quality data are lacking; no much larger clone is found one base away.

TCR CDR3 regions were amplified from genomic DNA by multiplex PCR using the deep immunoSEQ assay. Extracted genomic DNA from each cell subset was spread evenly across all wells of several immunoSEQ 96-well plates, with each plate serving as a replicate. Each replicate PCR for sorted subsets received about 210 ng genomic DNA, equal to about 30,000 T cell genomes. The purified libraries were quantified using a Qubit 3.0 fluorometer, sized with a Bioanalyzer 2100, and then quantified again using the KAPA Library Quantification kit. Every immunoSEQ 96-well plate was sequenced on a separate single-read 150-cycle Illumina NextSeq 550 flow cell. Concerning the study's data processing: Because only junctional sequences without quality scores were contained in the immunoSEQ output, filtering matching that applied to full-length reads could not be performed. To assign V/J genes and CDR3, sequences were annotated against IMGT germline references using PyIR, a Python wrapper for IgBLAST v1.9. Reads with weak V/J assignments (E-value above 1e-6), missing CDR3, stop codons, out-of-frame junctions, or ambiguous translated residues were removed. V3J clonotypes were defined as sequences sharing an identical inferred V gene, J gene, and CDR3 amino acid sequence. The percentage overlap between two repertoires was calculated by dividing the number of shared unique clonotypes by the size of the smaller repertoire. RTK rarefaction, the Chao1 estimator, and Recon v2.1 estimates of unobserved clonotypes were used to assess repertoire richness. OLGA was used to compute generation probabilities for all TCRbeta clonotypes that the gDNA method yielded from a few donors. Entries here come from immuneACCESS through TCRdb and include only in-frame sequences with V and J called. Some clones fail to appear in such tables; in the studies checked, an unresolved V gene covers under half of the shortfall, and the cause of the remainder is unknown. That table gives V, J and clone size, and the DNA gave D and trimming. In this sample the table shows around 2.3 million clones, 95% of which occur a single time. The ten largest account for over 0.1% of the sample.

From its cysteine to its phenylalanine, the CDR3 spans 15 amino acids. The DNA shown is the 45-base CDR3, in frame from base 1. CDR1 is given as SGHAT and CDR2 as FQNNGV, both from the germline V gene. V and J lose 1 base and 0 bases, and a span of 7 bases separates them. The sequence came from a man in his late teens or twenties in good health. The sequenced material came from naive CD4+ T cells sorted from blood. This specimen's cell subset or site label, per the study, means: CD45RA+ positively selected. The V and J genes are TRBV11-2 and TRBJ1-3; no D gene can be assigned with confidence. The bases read TGTGCCAGCAGCTTAGGACCGAGCTCTGGAAACACCATATATTTT. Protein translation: CASSLGPSSGNTIYF.